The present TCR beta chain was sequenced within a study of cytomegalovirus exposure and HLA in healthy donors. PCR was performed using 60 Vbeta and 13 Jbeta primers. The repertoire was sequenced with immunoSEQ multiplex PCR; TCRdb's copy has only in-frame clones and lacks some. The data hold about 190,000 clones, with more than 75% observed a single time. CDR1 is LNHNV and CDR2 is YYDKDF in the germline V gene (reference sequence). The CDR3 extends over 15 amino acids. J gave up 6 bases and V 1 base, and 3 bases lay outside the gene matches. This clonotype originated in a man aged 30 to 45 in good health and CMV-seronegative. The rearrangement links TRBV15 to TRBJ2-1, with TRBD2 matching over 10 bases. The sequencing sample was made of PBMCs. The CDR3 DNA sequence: TGTGCCACCAGCAGAGTCGCTAGCGGGAGCAATGAGCAGTTCTTC. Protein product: CATSRVASGSNEQFF.